This T cell receptor (beta chain) emerged from a study of T cell responses to AZD1222 COVID-19 vaccine. General study points: Epitopes outside B.1.351 and B.1.1.7 mutated regions reportedly drew nearly half of spike TCRs. With two AZD1222 doses given, Spike-specific TCR breadth and depth both rose.

TCRdb's table, derived via immunoSEQ multiplex PCR, lists solely in-frame clones and lacks some. The table shows about 84,000 clones, with over 80% occurring only once. The CDR3 is 14 amino acids. The V and J ends lost 7 bases and 5 bases respectively, with 18 bases between them. Per germline, CDR1 MDHEN and CDR2 SYDVKM. Comments on this clone: Its antigen is not known.

The source material was peripheral blood, sampled 28 days after the second AZD1222 dose. The TCR sequence derives from an adult who received the AZD1222 COVID-19 vaccine. The gene calls are TRBV28 and TRBJ2-7, with D perhaps given as TRBD1 or TRBD2 (5 bases each). The CDR3 here is CASNSPGPPHEQYF. For the CDR3, the DNA is TGTGCCAGCAACAGTCCGGGACCCCCTCACGAGCAGTACTTC.